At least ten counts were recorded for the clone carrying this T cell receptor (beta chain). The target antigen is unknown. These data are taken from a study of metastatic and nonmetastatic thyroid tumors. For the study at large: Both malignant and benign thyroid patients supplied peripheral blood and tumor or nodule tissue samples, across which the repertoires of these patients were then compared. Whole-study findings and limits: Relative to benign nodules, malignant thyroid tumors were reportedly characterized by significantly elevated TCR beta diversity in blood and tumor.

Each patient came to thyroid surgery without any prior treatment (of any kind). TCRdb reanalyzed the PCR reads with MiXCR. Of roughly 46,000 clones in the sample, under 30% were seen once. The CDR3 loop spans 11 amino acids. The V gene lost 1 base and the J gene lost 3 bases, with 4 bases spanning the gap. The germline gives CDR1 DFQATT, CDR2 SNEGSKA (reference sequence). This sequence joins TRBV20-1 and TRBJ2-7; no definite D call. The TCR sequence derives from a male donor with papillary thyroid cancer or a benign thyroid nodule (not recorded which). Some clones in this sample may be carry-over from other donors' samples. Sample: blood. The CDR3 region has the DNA TGCAGTGCTAGAGTCGGCTACGAGCAGTACTTC. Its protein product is CSARVGYEQYF.